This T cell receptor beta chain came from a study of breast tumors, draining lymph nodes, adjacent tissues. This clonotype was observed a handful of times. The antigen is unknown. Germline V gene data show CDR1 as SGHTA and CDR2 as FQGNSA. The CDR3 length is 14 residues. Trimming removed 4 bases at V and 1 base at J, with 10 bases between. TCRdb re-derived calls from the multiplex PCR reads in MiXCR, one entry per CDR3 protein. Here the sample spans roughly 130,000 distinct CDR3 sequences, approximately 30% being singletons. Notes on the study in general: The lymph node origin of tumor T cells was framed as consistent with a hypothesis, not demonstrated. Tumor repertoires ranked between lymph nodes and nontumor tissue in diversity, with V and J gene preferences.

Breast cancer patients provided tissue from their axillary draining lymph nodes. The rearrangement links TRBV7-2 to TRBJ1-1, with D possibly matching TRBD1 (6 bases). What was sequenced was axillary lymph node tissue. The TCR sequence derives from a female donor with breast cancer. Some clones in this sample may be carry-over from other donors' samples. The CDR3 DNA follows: TGTGCCAGCAGCTCAGAGGGGGGGAACACTGAAGCTTTCTTT. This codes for CASSSEGGNTEAFF.